A single TCR beta chain is shown here with its context. This specimen belongs to a study of CD8 T cells in Susac syndrome. An input of roughly 0.5 to 1 ug of RNA was subjected to reverse transcription using random hexamers. From the immunoSEQ multiplex PCR reads, TCRdb called clonotypes with MiXCR, one entry per CDR3 protein. Among about 300,000 distinct CDR3 sequences listed, 92% were seen once. Germline V gives CDR1 SGHTA, CDR2 FQGTGA. The V gene end was trimmed by 3 bases and the J gene end by 6 bases; junction bases not matched to a gene: 6. The CDR3 is made up of 15 amino acids. The CD8+ and CD4+ T cells were isolated magnetically using a negative isolation approach, whereas the TEMRA cells were enriched by FACS.

The TCR was taken from a human donor with multiple sclerosis. The genes are TRBV7-3 and TRBJ2-7, with 12 positions matching TRBD1. Sequencing was carried out using CD4+ T cells from PBMCs. CDR3 nucleotides: TGTGCCAGCAGCTTGGCCGGGACAGGGGGCTTCGAGCAGTACTTC. Protein: CASSLAGTGGFEQYF.